This T cell receptor beta chain is drawn from a study of T cell clonality in common variable immunodeficiency. The sample holds many counts of this clone. The sequenced fragment ends 3 residues before the CDR3 boundary, so the rest is inferred from the germline J gene. This CDR3 region has 14 residues. The V end was cut by 2 bases, the J end by 1 base, with 9 bases between. The germline V gene has CDR1 SGHDT and CDR2 YYEEEE. Sequencing was performed with immunoSEQ multiplex PCR; in TCRdb, only in-frame clones are kept and a portion is missing. The sample presents tens of thousands of clones, none singletons.

The rearrangement uses TRBV5-6 and TRBJ1-1; D ambiguous. The clonotype comes from a person aged 18 to 70 in good health. Material: peripheral blood mononuclear cells. The CDR3 bases that were read are TGTGCCAGCAGCTTCGCGGGATCGAACACTGAA. It specifies CASSFAGSNTE. The CDR3 as a whole reads CASSFAGSNTEAFF.